A single sample is the source of the 27 T cell receptor beta chains below, sequenced in a study of OX40 agonist ivuxolimab in advanced cancers. Sequencing used immunoSEQ multiplex PCR; TCRdb keeps in-frame clones, though not all of them. The data contain over 45,000 clones, 84% of them singletons. Sequenced material: CD4+ or CD8+ T cells sorted from blood, taken in a trial of the OX40 agonist ivuxolimab. Receptors were obtained from an adult with an advanced solid tumor such as melanoma, head and neck, liver or kidney cancer.

The chain carries TRBV9 and TRBJ2-3; TRBD2 matches at 8 bases. This CDR3 contains 15 residues. Germline V gene sequence: CDR1 SGDLS, CDR2 YYNGEE. Trimming took 3 bases from V and 4 from J; bases not matched to a gene: 7. DNA of the CDR3: TGTGCCAGCAGCGCAAGCGGGGGAGCCTCAGATACGCAGTATTTT. As protein: CASSASGGASDTQYF.

Points on this clone: Other DNA sequences in the sample encode the same CDR3. This rearrangement joins TRBV30 to TRBJ1-4; perhaps TRBD1 as D (6 bases). V was shortened by 2 bases and J by 3 bases, with 13 bases between the two germline ends. Germline CDR1 and CDR2: GTSNPN and SVGIG (reference sequence). CDR3 size: 15 residues. CDR3 sequence reads: CAWSRNRVANEKLFF. CDR3 DNA: TGTGCCTGGAGTCGGAACAGGGTAGCTAATGAAAAACTGTTTTTT. Looking up the rest from reference TRBV30 and TRBJ1-4 gives the full variable domain: SQTIHQWPATLVQPVGSPLSLECTVEGTSNPNLYWYRQAAGRGLQLLFYSVGIGQISSEVPQNLSASRPQDRQFILSSKKLLLSDSGFYLCAWSRNRVANEKLFFGSGTQLSVL.

The gene calls are TRBV2 and TRBJ1-6; 7 bases line up with TRBD1. The CDR3 loop spans 15 amino acids. From germline, CDR1 is SNHLY and CDR2 FYNNEI. After removal of 6 bases from V and 10 bases from J, the junction contained 12 bases not matched to a gene. For the CDR3, the DNA is TGTGCCAGCAGGATCATAGAGGGGGCCAGCTCACCCCTCCACTTT. Amino acid sequence: CASRIIEGASSPLHF.

This sequence joins TRBV4-1 and TRBJ2-1, with D uncertain. The CDR3 is 16 residues long. V lost 1 base and J lost 5, with 15 bases in between. Germline V lookup: CDR1 MGHRA, CDR2 YSYEKL. The CDR3 DNA sequence: TGCGCCAGCAGCCAAGGTCCTTCCGACAACCACAATGAGCAGTTCTTC. Translating it yields CASSQGPSDNHNEQFF.

This clone was observed a handful of times. The genes are TRBV7-6 and TRBJ2-3; unclear D gene. The germline CDR1 and CDR2 sequences are SGHVS and FNYEAQ. V gave up 0 bases and J gave up 0 bases, with 4 bases separating them. The CDR3 spans 14 residues. CDR3 residues: CASSLAASTDTQYF. The CDR3 DNA follows: TGTGCCAGCAGCTTAGCTGCTAGCACAGATACGCAGTATTTT.

This clone was seen once. V and J are TRBV2 and TRBJ2-5; maybe TRBD2 (7 bases). This CDR3 comprises 16 residues. V shed 4 bases and J shed 5 bases, with 20 bases lying between them. Germline-derived CDR1 and CDR2 are SNHLY and FYNNEI. Written as DNA, the CDR3 is TGTGCCAGCAGTGCTTATGCGCGGGGGCAACTGGAGACCCAGTACTTC. Protein: CASSAYARGQLETQYF.

In its sample, this clone was seen a few times. The V gene is TRBV5-5, the J gene TRBJ1-5; TRBD1 is a possible D gene (6 bases). Germline V gene lookup returns CDR1 SGHKS and CDR2 YYEKEE (reference sequence). The CDR3 totals 14 residues. Trimming left V 4 bases short and J 7 bases short, with 15 bases between. The CDR3 DNA reads as TGTGCCAGCAGCCTCGAAGGGGGGGGACAGCCCCAGCATTTT. Amino acid sequence: CASSLEGGGQPQHF.

Note on this clone: The same CDR3 is also encoded by other DNA sequences in this sample. The J gene is TRBJ1-6, the V gene TRBV5-1, with 8 bases lining up with TRBD1. This CDR3 is 15 amino acids long. Trimming cost V 0 bases and J 7 bases; bases outside gene matches: 3. CDR1 is SGHRS and CDR2 is YFSETQ in the germline V gene. CDR3 residues: CASSLGGQGNSPLHF. The CDR3 DNA reads TGCGCCAGCAGCTTGGGCGGACAGGGCAATTCACCCCTCCACTTT.

This clone came up once. J is TRBJ1-2 and V is TRBV6-1, with 10 bases lining up with TRBD1. Germline CDR1 is MNHNS and CDR2 is SASEGT. CDR3 length: 14 amino acids. V gave up 6 bases and J gave up 4 bases; unmatched junction bases: 5. The CDR3 DNA is TGTGCCAGCAGGGGACAGGGGACTTTCTATGGCTACACCTTC. Its protein is CASRGQGTFYGYTF.

The chain links TRBV9 to TRBJ2-1; 12 bases agree with TRBD2. This CDR3 is built from 15 residues. The germline gives CDR1 SGDLS, CDR2 YYNGEE. V was pared by 2 bases and J by 5 bases, with 2 bases of the junction left unmatched. CDR3 DNA: TGTGCCAGCAGCGTTCTAGCGGGGGGGGACAATGAGCAGTTCTTC. Its translation is CASSVLAGGDNEQFF.

This clone was seen a handful of times. The V gene is TRBV4-2, the J gene TRBJ2-7, with TRBD2 matching over 8 bases. In germline, CDR1 is LGHNA, CDR2 YNFKEQ. V shed 3 bases and J 7 bases; nucleotides not matched to a gene: 17. There are 17 residues in the CDR3. CDR3 protein: CASSQGGGTPGLREQYF. CDR3 DNA: TGTGCCAGCAGCCAGGGCGGGGGGACGCCGGGATTACGGGAGCAGTACTTC.

This clone was seen only once. V is TRBV19 and J is TRBJ2-5; a weak D match, TRBD2 (5 bases). Trimming stripped 5 bases from V and 4 bases from J, with 11 bases between. The CDR3 loop spans 13 amino acids. Germline V gene lookup returns CDR1 LNHDA and CDR2 SQIVND (reference sequence). This CDR3 is CASSAGLGETQYF. The CDR3 DNA follows: TGTGCCAGTAGTGCCGGACTCGGAGAGACCCAGTACTTC.

This chain links TRBV28 with TRBJ1-5; D is undetermined. The CDR3 totals 12 residues. Germline values: CDR1 MDHEN, CDR2 SYDVKM. The V and J ends lost 7 bases and 5 bases respectively, with 9 bases between them. In nucleotides, the CDR3 is TGTGCCAGCACCGGACCGGATCAGCCCCAGCATTTT. It specifies CASTGPDQPQHF. Based on the CDR3 plus reference TRBV28 and TRBJ1-5, the full variable domain is DVKVTQSSRYLVKRTGEKVFLECVQDMDHENMFWYRQDPGLGLRLIYFSYDVKMKEKGDIPEGYSVSREKKERFSLILESASTNQTSMYLCASTGPDQPQHFGDGTRLSIL.

The rearrangement uses TRBV6-6 and TRBJ2-3; 7 nucleotides match TRBD2. CDR3 length: 15 amino acids. The V gene's germline CDR1 is MNHNY and CDR2 SVGAGI (reference sequence). V was pared by 6 bases and J by 3 bases, with 9 bases of the junction left unmatched. CDR3 sequence: CASSVTSMATDTQYF. CDR3 nucleotides: TGTGCCAGCAGCGTGACTAGCATGGCTACAGATACGCAGTATTTT.

The chain joins TRBV6-6 to TRBJ2-7, with 11 bases identical to TRBD1. The CDR3 spans 15 residues. The germline V gene encodes CDR1 MNHNY and CDR2 SVGAGI (reference sequence). V lost 5 bases and J lost 3; bases outside the gene matches: 6. CDR3 protein: CASSRAGTGGYEQYF. CDR3 sequence (DNA): TGTGCCAGCAGTCGGGCCGGGACAGGGGGCTACGAGCAGTACTTC.

The V gene is TRBV10-3, the J gene TRBJ2-7, with D perhaps matching TRBD2 (6 bases). CDR1 is ENHRY, CDR2 SYGVKD, per germline. The CDR3 totals 12 residues. V was pared by 10 bases and J by 0 bases, with 10 bases between. CDR3: CATGGNSYEQYF. CDR3 sequence (DNA): TGTGCCACCGGAGGGAACTCCTACGAGCAGTACTTC.

V is TRBV25-1 and J is TRBJ1-6; possibly TRBD1 for D (5 bases). This CDR3 has 16 amino acids. Trimming removed 3 bases at V and 6 bases at J, with 15 bases between. Per germline, CDR1 MGHDK and CDR2 SYGVNS. The CDR3 region is CASSEWDLGVNSPLHF. The CDR3 bases are TGTGCCAGCAGTGAGTGGGATTTGGGGGTTAATTCACCCCTCCACTTT.

CDR3 region: CASSPPQTEAFF. The DNA for the CDR3 is TGTGCCAGCTCACCACCACAAACTGAAGCTTTCTTT. V and J are TRBV18 and TRBJ1-1; D remains ambiguous. Germline V gene lookup returns CDR1 KGHSH and CDR2 LQKENI. The CDR3 runs to 12 residues. Trimming removed 0 bases from V and 5 bases from J, with 4 bases in between.

The rearrangement uses TRBV2 and TRBJ2-1; D unresolved. V lost 5 bases to trimming and J lost 0 bases, with 5 bases between them. CDR1 SNHLY and CDR2 FYNNEI come from the germline V gene. The CDR3 is made up of 13 amino acids. The CDR3 reads CASSPSSYNEQFF. CDR3 nucleotides: TGTGCCAGCAGTCCGAGCTCCTACAATGAGCAGTTCTTC.

The V gene is TRBV28, the J gene TRBJ1-1; D is undetermined. The CDR3 has 13 residues. V lost 4 bases and J lost 11, with 17 bases in between. The germline gives CDR1 MDHEN, CDR2 SYDVKM. The CDR3 DNA sequence: TGTGCCAGCAGTTACCCCTCGGCGGCGAACGCTTTCTTT. Its protein product is CASSYPSAANAFF.

The chain employs TRBV5-5 and TRBJ1-6, with D perhaps TRBD1 (5 bases). The V gene's germline CDR1 is SGHKS and CDR2 YYEKEE (reference sequence). The length of the CDR3 is 17 residues. V was cut by 3 bases and J by 2 bases, with 15 bases left in between. CDR3 in amino acids: CASSSGLLGTYNSPLHF. The CDR3 region has the DNA TGTGCCAGCAGCTCGGGGCTGCTCGGGACCTATAATTCACCCCTCCACTTT.

This chain connects TRBV23-1 to TRBJ1-2, with D possibly matching TRBD1 (5 bases). TRBV23-1 is filed as an ORF, its function uncertain. V was pared by 4 bases and J by 6 bases, with 9 bases between. This CDR3 has 12 residues. CDR3 DNA sequence: TGCGCCAGCAGTCGATCAGGGAATGGCTACACCTTC. Amino acids: CASSRSGNGYTF.

V and J are TRBV27 and TRBJ2-5, with D maybe TRBD2 (6 bases). Trimming removed 3 bases from V and 6 bases from J, with 11 bases in between. The CDR3 is 13 residues long. CDR1 MNHEY and CDR2 SMNVEV come from the germline V gene (reference sequence). CDR3: CASSFGGGKTQYF. The CDR3 DNA reads as TGTGCCAGCAGTTTCGGGGGTGGGAAGACCCAGTACTTC.

V and J are TRBV7-2 and TRBJ2-1; no clear D. The V end lost 4 bases, the J end lost 4 bases, and 14 bases lay between the germline ends. The CDR3 spans 15 residues. CDR1 and CDR2 (germline): SGHTA, FQGNSA. CDR3: CASSSQASEYNEQFF. The CDR3 DNA is TGTGCCAGCAGCTCCCAGGCTTCGGAGTACAATGAGCAGTTCTTC.

The V and J genes are TRBV2 and TRBJ2-5; D call uncertain. Per germline, CDR1 SNHLY and CDR2 FYNNEI. This CDR3 has 13 residues. Between the trimmed V and J ends, which lost 3 bases and 7 bases, there was a span of 12 bases. CDR3: CASSDGPKGTQYF. The CDR3 DNA reads as TGTGCCAGCAGTGACGGTCCCAAAGGGACCCAGTACTTC.

V gene TRBV2 combines with J gene TRBJ1-2; D unresolved. The ends were cut back, 5 bases at V and 6 bases at J, with 10 bases in the middle. CDR1 and CDR2 (germline): SNHLY, FYNNEI. This CDR3 comprises 12 residues. CDR3 nucleotide sequence: TGTGCCAGCAGTTTCGGGCCCAATGGCTACACCTTC. It encodes CASSFGPNGYTF.

In regard to this clone: One junction end does not reproduce the germline sequence, and a read error may be involved. The gene calls are TRBV6-6 and TRBJ2-2; 9 nucleotides align to TRBD1. This CDR3 has 14 amino acids. Germline values: CDR1 MNHNY, CDR2 SVGAGI (reference sequence). The CDR3 DNA is TGTGCCACCTTGACGGGACAGGGTAACGGGAAGCTGTTTTTT. Its protein product is CATLTGQGNGKLFF.